The table lists the clone carrying this TCR beta chain with many counts. Its antigen is undetermined. The source of the sample is a study of CD8 T cells in ankylosing spondylitis. Study outcomes and limitations: Disease-linked clones displayed a CD8+ phenotype and appeared relatively rarely in peripheral blood. A TCR beta motif made of fewer than ten highly homologous variants seemed typical of ankylosing spondylitis blood. Previous work reported some of these motif variants in the synovial fluid and blood of reactive arthritis. Reportedly, disease-linked clones are significantly enriched in ankylosing spondylitis patients' matched synovial fluid.

TCR beta libraries were made by quantitative 5'-RACE with molecular barcodes. TCRdb re-derived calls from the 5' RACE reads in MiXCR, one entry per CDR3 protein. The sample gives around 490,000 distinct CDR3 sequences, about 5.7% of which show up once; under 4.5% is in the top ten. This clonotype was sampled from a male donor with ankylosing spondylitis. The sample taken for sequencing was blood, either unsorted or a sorted T cell fraction (not recorded which).

The CDR3 DNA sequence: TGTGCCAGCAGCCAAACCCCCACGACAATGTACGAGCAGTACTTC. As protein: CASSQTPTTMYEQYF. The gene calls are TRBV7-2 and TRBJ2-7; the D is unclear. Germline V gene sequence: CDR1 SGHTA, CDR2 FQGNSA. The germline V and J ends were trimmed by 5 bases and 4 bases, with 18 bases remaining between them. The CDR3 length is 15 residues.